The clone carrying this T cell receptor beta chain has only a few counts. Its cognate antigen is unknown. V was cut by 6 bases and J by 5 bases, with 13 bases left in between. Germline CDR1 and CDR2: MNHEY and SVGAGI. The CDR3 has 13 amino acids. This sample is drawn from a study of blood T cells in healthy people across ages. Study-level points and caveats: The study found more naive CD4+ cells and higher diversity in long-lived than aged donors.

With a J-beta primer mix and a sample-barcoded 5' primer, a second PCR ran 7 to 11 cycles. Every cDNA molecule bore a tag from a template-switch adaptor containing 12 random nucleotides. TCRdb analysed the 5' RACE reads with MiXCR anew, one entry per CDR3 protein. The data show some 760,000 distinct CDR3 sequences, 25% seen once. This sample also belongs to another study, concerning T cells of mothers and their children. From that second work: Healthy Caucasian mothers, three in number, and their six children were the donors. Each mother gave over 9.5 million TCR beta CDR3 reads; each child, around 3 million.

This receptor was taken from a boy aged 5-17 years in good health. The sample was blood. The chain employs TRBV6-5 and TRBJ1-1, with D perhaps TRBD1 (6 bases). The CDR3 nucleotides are TGTGCCAGCAGGACAGGTGTTGGGACTGAAGCTTTCTTT. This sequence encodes CASRTGVGTEAFF.